These 4 T cell receptor beta chains share one sample of origin, sequenced in a study of T cells in Graves' hyperthyroidism and ophthalmopathy. What was amplified from RNA transcripts were TCR beta CDR3 regions. TCR CDR3 regions were first amplified by RT-PCR with HTBI primers. TCRdb called the multiplex PCR reads again in MiXCR, with one record for every CDR3 protein. Among 490,000 or so distinct CDR3 sequences, 20% to 25% were seen once, and the ten largest hold 45% to 50%. The sequencing input was blood. The receptors shown here come from a woman between 70 and 85 years old with Graves' ophthalmopathy.

This clonotype was counted between two and nine times. This rearrangement joins TRBV7-2 to TRBJ2-7, with D tentatively TRBD2 (6 bases). The ends were cut back, 3 bases at V and 4 bases at J, with 13 bases in the middle. Germline V gene lookup returns CDR1 SGHTA and CDR2 FQGNSA. The CDR3 extends over 14 amino acids. Here the CDR3 reads CASSFLGSGYEQYF. CDR3 DNA sequence: TGTGCCAGCAGCTTTCTCGGGAGTGGGTACGAGCAGTACTTC.

The gene calls are TRBV9 and TRBJ1-5; D is undetermined. The CDR3 is 13 amino acids. The germline V gene has CDR1 SGDLS and CDR2 YYNGEE. The germline V and J ends were trimmed by 3 bases and 4 bases, with 8 bases remaining between them. The CDR3 sequence: CASSGGRNQPQHF. The CDR3 DNA follows: TGTGCCAGCAGCGGGGGAAGAAATCAGCCCCAGCATTTT.

The rearrangement joins TRBV12-3 or TRBV12-4 to TRBJ2-6; 7 bases agree with TRBD2. Trimming removed 3 bases from V and 12 bases from J; junction bases left unmatched: 14. This CDR3 is 16 amino acids long. For the CDR3, the DNA is TGTGCCAGCAGTTTCGCTCTAGCGGCACCCCCGGGCGTCCTGACTTTC. Residues: CASSFALAAPPGVLTF.

The chain joins TRBV3-1 to TRBJ2-1, with TRBD2 matching over 9 bases. Germline V gene sequence: CDR1 LGHDT, CDR2 YNNKEL (reference sequence). V shed 3 bases and J 7 bases; nucleotides not matched to a gene: 7. This CDR3 comprises 15 residues. This CDR3 reads CASSHGSGSRNEQFF. In DNA form, the CDR3 reads TGTGCCAGCAGCCACGGTAGCGGGAGTCGGAATGAGCAGTTCTTC.